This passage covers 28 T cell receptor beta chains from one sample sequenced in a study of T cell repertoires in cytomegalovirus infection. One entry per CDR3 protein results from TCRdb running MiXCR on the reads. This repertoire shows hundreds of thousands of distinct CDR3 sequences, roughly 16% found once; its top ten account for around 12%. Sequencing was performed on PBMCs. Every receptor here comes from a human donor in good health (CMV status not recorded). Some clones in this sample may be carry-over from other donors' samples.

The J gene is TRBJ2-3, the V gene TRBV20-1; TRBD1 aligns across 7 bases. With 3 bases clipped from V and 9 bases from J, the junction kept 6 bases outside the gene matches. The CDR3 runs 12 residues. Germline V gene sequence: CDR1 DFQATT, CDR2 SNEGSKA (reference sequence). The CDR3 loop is CSASETGYTQYF. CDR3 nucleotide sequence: TGCAGTGCTAGCGAGACAGGGTACACGCAGTATTTT.

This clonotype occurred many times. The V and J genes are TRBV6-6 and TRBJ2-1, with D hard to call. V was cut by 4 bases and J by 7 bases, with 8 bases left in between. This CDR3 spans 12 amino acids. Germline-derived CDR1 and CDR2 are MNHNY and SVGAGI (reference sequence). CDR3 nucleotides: TGTGCCAGCAGTTCTAGTTGGAATGAGCAGTTCTTC. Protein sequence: CASSSSWNEQFF.

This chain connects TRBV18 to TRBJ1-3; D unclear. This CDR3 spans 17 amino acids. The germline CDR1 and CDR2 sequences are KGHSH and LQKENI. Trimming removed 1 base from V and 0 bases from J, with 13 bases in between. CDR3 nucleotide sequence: TGTGCCAGCTCACCACAAGCCCCACGGAACTCTGGAAACACCATATATTTT. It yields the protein CASSPQAPRNSGNTIYF.

CDR3 DNA: TGTGCCAGCAACCTAGCTGGGGGGAGCCAGCCCCAGCATTTT. It is translated as CASNLAGGSQPQHF. The rearrangement joins TRBV7-9 to TRBJ1-5, with D possibly matching TRBD1 (5 bases). The V end was cut by 7 bases, the J end by 7 bases, with 17 bases between. This CDR3 has 14 amino acids. Germline CDR1 reads SEHNR; CDR2 reads FQNEAQ (reference sequence).

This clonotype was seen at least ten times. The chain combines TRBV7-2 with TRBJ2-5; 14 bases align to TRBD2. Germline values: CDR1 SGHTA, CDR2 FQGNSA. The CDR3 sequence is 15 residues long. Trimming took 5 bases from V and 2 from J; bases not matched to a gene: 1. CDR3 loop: CASSRLAGGQETQYF. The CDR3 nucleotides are TGTGCCAGCAGCCGACTAGCGGGGGGGCAAGAGACCCAGTACTTC.

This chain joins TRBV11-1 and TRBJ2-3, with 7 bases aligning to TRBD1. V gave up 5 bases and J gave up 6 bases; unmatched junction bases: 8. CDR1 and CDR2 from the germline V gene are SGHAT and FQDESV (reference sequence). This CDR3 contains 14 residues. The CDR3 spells CASSPRQGPDTQYF. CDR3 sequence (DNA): TGTGCCAGCAGCCCAAGACAGGGACCCGATACGCAGTATTTT. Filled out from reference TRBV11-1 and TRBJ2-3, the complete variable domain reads EAEVAQSPRYKITEKSQAVAFWCDPISGHATLYWYRQILGQGPELLVQFQDESVVDDSQLPKDRFSAERLKGVDSTLKIQPAELGDSAMYLCASSPRQGPDTQYFGPGTRLTVL.

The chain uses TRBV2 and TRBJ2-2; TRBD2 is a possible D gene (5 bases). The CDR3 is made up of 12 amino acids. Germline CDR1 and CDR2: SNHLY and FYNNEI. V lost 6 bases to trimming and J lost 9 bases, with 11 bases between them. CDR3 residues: CASRDSPRELFF. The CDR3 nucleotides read TGTGCCAGCAGGGACTCTCCCCGGGAGCTGTTTTTT.

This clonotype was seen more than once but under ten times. Written as DNA, the CDR3 is TGTGCCAGCAGCTTGGGCGGGTCCCAGCATTTT. Translation gives CASSLGGSQHF. This chain links TRBV5-5 with TRBJ1-5; D unresolved. This CDR3 region has 11 residues. Trimming left V 0 bases short and J 11 bases short, with 6 bases between. From germline, CDR1 is SGHKS and CDR2 YYEKEE (reference sequence).

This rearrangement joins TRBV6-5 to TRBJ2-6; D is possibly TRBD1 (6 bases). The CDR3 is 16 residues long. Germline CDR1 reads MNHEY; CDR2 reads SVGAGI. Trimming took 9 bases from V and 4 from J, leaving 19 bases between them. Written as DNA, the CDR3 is TGTGCCAGTTCGTCTGGGGGCGCAACCGGGGCCAACGTCCTGACTTTC. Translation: CASSSGGATGANVLTF.

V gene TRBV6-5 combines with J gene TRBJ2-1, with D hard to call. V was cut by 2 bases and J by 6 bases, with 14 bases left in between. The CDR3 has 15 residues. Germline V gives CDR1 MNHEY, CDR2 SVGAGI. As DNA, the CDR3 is TGTGCCAGCAGTTACCCCGCCGCCTTTGGCAATGAGCAGTTCTTC. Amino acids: CASSYPAAFGNEQFF.

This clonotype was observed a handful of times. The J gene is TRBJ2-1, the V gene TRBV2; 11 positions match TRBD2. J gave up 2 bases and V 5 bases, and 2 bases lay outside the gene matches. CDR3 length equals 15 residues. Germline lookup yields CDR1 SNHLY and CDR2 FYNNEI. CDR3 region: CASSPTSGAYNEQFF. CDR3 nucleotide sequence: TGTGCCAGCAGTCCGACTAGCGGGGCCTACAATGAGCAGTTCTTC.

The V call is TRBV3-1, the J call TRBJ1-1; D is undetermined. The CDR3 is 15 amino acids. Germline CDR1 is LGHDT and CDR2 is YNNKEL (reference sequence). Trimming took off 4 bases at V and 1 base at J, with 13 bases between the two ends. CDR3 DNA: TGTGCCAGCAGCCCCCGGGTCTTCTCGAACACTGAAGCTTTCTTT. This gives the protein CASSPRVFSNTEAFF.

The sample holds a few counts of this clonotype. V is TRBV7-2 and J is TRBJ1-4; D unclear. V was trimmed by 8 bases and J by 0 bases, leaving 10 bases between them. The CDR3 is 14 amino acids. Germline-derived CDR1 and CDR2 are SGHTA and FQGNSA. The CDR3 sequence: CASGLRATNEKLFF. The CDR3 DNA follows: TGTGCCAGCGGCCTCCGGGCAACTAATGAAAAACTGTTTTTT.

The CDR3 reads CASRGGYNEQFF. In nucleotides, the CDR3 is TGTGCCAGCAGAGGAGGCTACAATGAGCAGTTCTTC. J is TRBJ2-1 and V is TRBV27; maybe TRBD2 (5 bases). This CDR3 has 12 amino acids. The germline CDR1 and CDR2 sequences are MNHEY and SMNVEV (reference sequence). V shed 6 bases and J shed 3 bases, with 6 bases lying between them.

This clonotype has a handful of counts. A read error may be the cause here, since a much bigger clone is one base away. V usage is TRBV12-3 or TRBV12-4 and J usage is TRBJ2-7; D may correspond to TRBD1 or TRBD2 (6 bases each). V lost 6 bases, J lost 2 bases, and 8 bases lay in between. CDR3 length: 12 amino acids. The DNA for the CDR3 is TGTGCCAGCAGCCGGGGGCCCTACGAGCAGTACTTC. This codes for CASSRGPYEQYF.

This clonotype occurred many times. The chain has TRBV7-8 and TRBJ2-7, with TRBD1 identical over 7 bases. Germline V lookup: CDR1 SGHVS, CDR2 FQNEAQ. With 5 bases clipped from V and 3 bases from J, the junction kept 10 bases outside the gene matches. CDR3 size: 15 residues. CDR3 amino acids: CASSTGQRLGYEQYF. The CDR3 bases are TGTGCCAGCAGCACGGGACAGCGTCTCGGCTACGAGCAGTACTTC.

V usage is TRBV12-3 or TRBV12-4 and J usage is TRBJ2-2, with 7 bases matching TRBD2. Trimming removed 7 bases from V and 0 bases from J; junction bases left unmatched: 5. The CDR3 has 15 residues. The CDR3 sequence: CASNPGGTNTGELFF. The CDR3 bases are TGTGCCAGCAACCCGGGGGGTACGAACACCGGGGAGCTGTTTTTT.

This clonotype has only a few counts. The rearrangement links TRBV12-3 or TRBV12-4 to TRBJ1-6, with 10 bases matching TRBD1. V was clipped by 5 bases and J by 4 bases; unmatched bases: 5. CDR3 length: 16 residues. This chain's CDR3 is CASSRPGQGYNSPLHF. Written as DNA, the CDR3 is TGTGCCAGCAGTCGTCCGGGACAGGGGTATAATTCACCCCTCCACTTT.

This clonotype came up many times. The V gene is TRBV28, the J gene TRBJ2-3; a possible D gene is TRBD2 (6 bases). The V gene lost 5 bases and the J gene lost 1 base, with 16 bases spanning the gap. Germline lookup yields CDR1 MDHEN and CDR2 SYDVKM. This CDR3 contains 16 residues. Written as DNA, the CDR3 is TGTGCCAGCAGTGCCCCTGGAGGGCCTCGCACAGATACGCAGTATTTT. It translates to CASSAPGGPRTDTQYF.

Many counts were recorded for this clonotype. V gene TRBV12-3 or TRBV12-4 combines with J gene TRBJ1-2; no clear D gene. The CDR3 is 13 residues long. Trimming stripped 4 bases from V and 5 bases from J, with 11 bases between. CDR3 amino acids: CASSSRTEYGYTF. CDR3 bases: TGTGCCAGCAGTTCCCGGACCGAATATGGCTACACCTTC.

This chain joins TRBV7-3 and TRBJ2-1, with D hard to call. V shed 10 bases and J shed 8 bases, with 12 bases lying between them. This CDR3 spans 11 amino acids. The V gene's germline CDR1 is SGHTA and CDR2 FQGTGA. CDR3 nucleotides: TGTGCCACCCAAAAGGGTGATGAGCAGTTCTTC. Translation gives CATQKGDEQFF.

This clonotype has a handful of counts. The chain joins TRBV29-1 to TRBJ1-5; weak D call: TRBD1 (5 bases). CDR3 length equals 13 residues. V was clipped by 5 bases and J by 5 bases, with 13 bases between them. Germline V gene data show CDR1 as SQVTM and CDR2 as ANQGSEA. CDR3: CSVKGSRDQPQHF. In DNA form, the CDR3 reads TGCAGCGTTAAGGGGAGCCGAGATCAGCCCCAGCATTTT.

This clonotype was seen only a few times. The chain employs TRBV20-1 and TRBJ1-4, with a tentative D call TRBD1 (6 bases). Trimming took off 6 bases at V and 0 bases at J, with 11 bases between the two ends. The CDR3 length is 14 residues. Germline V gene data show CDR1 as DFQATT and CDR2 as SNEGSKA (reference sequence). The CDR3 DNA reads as TGCAGTGCACAGGGAGCAGCAACTAATGAAAAACTGTTTTTT. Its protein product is CSAQGAATNEKLFF.

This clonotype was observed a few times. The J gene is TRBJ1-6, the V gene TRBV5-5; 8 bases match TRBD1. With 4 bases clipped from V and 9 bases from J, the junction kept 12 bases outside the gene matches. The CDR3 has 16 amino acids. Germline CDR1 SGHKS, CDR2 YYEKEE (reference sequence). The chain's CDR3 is CASSLKPDRASSPLHF. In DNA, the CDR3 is TGTGCCAGCAGCCTGAAGCCGGACAGGGCCTCTTCACCCCTCCACTTT. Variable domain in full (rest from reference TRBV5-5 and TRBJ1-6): DAGVTQSPTHLIKTRGQQVTLRCSPISGHKSVSWYQQVLGQGPQFIFQYYEKEERGRGNFPDRFSARQFPNYSSELNVNALLLGDSALYLCASSLKPDRASSPLHFGNGTRLTVT.

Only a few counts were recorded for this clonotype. CDR3 DNA sequence: TGTGCCAGCAGCCAAGATGCAGGCAGGCTCGATACGCAGTATTTT. Translated, it gives CASSQDAGRLDTQYF. The chain combines TRBV3-1 with TRBJ2-3; D remains unclear. The CDR3 sequence is 15 residues long. Trimming took off 0 bases at V and 6 bases at J, with 13 bases between the two ends. Germline V CDR1 and CDR2: LGHDT, YNNKEL (reference sequence).

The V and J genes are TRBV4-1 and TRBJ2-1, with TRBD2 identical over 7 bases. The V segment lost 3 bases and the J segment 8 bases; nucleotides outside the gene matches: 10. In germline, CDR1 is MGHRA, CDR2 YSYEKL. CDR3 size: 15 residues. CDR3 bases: TGCGCCAGCAGCCACCTCCTGGGGGGGGTCGATGAGCAGTTCTTC. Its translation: CASSHLLGGVDEQFF.

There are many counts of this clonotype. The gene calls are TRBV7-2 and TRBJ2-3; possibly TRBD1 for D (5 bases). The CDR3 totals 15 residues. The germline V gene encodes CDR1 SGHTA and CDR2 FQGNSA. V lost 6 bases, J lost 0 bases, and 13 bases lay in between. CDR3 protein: CASRAWGTSTDTQYF. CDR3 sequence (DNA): TGTGCCAGCAGGGCCTGGGGCACCAGCACAGATACGCAGTATTTT.

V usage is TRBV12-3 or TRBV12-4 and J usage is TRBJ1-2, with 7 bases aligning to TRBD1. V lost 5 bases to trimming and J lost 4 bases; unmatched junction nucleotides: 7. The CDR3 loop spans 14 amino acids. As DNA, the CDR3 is TGTGCCAGCAGTGGACAGGCGGGACGCTATGGCTACACCTTC. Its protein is CASSGQAGRYGYTF.